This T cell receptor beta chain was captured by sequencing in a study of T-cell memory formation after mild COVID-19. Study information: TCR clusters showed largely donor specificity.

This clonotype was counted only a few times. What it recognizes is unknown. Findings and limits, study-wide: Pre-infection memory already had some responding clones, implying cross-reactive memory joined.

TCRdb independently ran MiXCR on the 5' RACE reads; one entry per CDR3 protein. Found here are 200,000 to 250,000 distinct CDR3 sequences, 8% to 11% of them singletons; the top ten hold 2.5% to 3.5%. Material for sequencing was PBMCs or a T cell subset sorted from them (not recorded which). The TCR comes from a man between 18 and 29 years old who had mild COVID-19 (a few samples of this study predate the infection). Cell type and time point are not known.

The CDR3, as DNA: TGTGCCAGCAGTTTGGGGTCGGCTGATGAGCAGTTCTTC. Translation: CASSLGSADEQFF. J is TRBJ2-1 and V is TRBV28; no reliable D call. Per the germline V gene, CDR1 is MDHEN and CDR2 is SYDVKM. V lost 3 bases to trimming and J lost 8 bases, with 11 bases between them. The CDR3 runs 13 residues.